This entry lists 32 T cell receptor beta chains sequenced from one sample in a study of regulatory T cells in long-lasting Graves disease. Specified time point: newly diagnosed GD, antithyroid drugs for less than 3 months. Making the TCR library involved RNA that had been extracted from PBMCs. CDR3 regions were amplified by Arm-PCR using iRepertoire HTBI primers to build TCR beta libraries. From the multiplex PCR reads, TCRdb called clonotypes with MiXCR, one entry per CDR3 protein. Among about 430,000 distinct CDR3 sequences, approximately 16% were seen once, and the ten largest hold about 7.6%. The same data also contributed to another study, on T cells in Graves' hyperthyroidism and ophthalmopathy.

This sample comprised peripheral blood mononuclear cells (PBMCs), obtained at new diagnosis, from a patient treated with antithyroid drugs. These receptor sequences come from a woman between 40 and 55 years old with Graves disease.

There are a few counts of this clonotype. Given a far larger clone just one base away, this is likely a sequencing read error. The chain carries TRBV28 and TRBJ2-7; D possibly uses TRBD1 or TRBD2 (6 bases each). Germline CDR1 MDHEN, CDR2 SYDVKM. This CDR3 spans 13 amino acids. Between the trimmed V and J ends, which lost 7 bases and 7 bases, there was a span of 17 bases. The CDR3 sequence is CASNGGSYNEQYF. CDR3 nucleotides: TGTGCCAGCAACGGGGGCTCCTACAATGAGCAGTACTTC.

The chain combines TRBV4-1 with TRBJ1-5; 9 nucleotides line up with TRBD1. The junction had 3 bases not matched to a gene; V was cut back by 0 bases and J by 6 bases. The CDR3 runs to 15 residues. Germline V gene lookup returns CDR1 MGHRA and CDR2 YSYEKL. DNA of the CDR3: TGCGCCAGCAGCCAAGAGACAGGGGGGAGTCAGCCCCAGCATTTT. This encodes CASSQETGGSQPQHF.

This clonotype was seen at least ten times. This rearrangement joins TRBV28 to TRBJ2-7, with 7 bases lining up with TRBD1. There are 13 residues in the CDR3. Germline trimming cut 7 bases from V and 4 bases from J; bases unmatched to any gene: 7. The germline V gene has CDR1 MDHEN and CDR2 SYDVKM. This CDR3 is CASTRDRGYEQYF. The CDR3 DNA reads TGTGCCAGCACCCGGGACAGAGGTTACGAGCAGTACTTC.

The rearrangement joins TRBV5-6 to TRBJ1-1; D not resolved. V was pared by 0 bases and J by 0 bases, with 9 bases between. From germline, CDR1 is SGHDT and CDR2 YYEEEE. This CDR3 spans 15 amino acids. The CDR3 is CASSLGHLMNTEAFF. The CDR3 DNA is TGTGCCAGCAGCTTGGGGCATCTCATGAACACTGAAGCTTTCTTT. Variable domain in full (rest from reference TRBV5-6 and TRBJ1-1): DAGVTQSPTHLIKTRGQQVTLRCSPKSGHDTVSWYQQALGQGPQFIFQYYEEEERQRGNFPDRFSGHQFPNYSSELNVNALLLGDSALYLCASSLGHLMNTEAFFGQGTRLTVV.

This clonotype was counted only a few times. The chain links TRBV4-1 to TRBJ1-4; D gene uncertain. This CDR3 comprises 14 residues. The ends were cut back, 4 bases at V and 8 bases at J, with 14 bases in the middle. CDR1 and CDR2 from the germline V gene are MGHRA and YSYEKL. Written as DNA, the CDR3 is TGCGCCAGCAGCCGGGAGGATAGTCGGGAAAAACTGTTTTTT. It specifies CASSREDSREKLFF.

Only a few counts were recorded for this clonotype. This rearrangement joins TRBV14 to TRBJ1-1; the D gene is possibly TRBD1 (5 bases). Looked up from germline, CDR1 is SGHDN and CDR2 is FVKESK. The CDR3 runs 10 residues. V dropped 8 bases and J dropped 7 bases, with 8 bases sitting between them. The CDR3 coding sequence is TGTGCCAGCGGGACCGTTGAAGCTTTCTTT. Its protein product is CASGTVEAFF.

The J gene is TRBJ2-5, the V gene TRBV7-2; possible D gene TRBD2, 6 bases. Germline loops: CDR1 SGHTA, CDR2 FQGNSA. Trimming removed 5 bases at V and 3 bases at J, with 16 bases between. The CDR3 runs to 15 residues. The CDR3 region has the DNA TGTGCCAGCAGCGCCTTCGTCCTAGCGAAAGAGACCCAGTACTTC. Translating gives CASSAFVLAKETQYF.

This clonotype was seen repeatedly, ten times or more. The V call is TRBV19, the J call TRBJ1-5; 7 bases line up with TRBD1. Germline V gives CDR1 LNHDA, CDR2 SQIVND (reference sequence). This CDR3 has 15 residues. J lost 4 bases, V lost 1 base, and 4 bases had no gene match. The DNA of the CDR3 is TGTGCCAGTAGTATAGGAGGGGGCGGGAATCAGCCCCAGCATTTT. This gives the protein CASSIGGGGNQPQHF.

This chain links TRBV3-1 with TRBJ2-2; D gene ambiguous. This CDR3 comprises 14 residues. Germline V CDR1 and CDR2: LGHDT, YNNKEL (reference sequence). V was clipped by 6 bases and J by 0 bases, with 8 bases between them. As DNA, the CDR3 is TGTGCCAGCAGTGTCCGTCCGAACACCGGGGAGCTGTTTTTT. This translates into CASSVRPNTGELFF.

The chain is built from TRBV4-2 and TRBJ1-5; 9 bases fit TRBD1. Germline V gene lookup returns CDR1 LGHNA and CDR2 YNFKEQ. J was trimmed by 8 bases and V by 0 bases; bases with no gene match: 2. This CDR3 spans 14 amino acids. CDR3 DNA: TGTGCCAGCAGCCAAGAGGACAGGGGCGAGCCCCAGCATTTT. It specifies CASSQEDRGEPQHF.

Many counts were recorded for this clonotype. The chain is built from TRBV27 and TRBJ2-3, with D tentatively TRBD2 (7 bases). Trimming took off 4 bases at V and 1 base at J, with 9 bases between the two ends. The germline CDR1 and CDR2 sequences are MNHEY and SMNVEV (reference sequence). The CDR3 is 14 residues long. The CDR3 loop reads CASSWRGRTDTQYF. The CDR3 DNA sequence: TGTGCCAGCAGTTGGCGGGGGCGCACAGATACGCAGTATTTT.

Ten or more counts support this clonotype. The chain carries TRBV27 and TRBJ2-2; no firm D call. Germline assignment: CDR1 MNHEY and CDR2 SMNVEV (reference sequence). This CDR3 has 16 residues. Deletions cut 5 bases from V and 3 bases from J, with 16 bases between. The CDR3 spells CASSPAALGYTGELFF. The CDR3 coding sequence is TGTGCCAGCAGTCCGGCTGCTCTGGGGTACACCGGGGAGCTGTTTTTT.

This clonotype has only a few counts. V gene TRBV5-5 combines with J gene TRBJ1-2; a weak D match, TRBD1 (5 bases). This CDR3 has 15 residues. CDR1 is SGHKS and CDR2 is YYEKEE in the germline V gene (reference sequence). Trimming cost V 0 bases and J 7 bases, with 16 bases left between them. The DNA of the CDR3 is TGTGCCAGCAGCTTGGCTTCGGGAGGGGTTGGTGGCTACACCTTC. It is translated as CASSLASGGVGGYTF.

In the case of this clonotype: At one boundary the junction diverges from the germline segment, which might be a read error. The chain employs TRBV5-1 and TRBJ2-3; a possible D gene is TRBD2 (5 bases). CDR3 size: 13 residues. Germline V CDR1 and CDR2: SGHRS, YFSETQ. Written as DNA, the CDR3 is TGCGCCAGCAGCTCAGAGATCGGGGATACGCAGTGTTTT. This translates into CASSSEIGDTQCF.

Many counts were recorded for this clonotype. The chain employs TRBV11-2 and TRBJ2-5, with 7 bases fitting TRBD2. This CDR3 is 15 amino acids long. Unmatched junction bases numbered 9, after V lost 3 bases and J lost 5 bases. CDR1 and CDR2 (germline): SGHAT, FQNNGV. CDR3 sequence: CASSFPSGPTETQYF. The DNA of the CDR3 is TGTGCCAGCAGCTTCCCTAGCGGCCCCACCGAGACCCAGTACTTC.

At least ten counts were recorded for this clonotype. In nucleotides, the CDR3 is TGTGCCAGCTCCCACGGGAGCCAGACCCTCGAGCAGTACTTC. Its protein is CASSHGSQTLEQYF. This chain connects TRBV18 to TRBJ2-7; tentative D call: TRBD2 (6 bases). Deletions cut 6 bases from V and 6 bases from J, with 18 bases between. Germline lookup yields CDR1 KGHSH and CDR2 LQKENI. This CDR3 region has 14 residues. Based on the CDR3 plus reference TRBV18 and TRBJ2-7, the full variable domain is NAGVMQNPRHLVRRRGQEARLRCSPMKGHSHVYWYRQLPEEGLKFMVYLQKENIIDESGMPKERFSAEFPKEGPSILRIQQVVRGDSAAYFCASSHGSQTLEQYFGPGTRLTVT.

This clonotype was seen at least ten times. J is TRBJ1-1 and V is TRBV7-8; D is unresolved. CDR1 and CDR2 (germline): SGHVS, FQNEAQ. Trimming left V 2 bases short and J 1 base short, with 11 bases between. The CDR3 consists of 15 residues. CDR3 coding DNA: TGTGCCAGCAGCTTACTCACAGCAGGGAACACTGAAGCTTTCTTT. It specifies CASSLLTAGNTEAFF.

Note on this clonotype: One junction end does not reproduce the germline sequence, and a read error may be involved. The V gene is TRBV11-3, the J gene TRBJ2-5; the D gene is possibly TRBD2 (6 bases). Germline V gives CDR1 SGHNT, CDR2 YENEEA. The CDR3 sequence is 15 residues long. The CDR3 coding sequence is TGTGCCAGCAGCAAACTCCGGGAGAGCCAAGAGACCCTGTACTTC. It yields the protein CASSKLRESQETLYF. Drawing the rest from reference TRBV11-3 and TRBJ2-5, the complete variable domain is EAGVVQSPRYKIIEKKQPVAFWCNPISGHNTLYWYLQNLGQGPELLIRYENEEAVDDSQLPKDRFSAERLKGVDSTLKIQPAELGDSAVYLCASSKLRESQETLYFGPGTRLLVL.

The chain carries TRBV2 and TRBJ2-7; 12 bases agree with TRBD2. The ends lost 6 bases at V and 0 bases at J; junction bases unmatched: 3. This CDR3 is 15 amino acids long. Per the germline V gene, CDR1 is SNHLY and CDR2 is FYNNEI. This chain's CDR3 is CASSGTSGFSYEQYF. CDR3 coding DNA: TGTGCCAGCAGCGGGACTAGCGGGTTCTCCTACGAGCAGTACTTC.

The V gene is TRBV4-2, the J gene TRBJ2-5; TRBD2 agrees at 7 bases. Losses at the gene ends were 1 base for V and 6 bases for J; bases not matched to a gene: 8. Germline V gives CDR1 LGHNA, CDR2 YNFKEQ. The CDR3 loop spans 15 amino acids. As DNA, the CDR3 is TGTGCCAGCAGCCAAGGGGGCGGGAGTGGTAAGACCCAGTACTTC. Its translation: CASSQGGGSGKTQYF.

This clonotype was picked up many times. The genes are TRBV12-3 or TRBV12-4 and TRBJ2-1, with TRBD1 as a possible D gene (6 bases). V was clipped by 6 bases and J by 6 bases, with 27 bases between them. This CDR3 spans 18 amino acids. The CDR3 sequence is CASSPGQNRGSLGNEQFF. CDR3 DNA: TGTGCCAGCAGCCCTGGACAGAATAGGGGGTCATTGGGCAATGAGCAGTTCTTC.

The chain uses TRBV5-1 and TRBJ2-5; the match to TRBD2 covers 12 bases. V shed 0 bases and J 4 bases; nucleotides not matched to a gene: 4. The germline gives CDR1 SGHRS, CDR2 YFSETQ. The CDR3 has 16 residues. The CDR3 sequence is CASSLVLAGGRETQYF. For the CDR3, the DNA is TGCGCCAGCAGCTTGGTTCTAGCGGGAGGGCGAGAGACCCAGTACTTC.

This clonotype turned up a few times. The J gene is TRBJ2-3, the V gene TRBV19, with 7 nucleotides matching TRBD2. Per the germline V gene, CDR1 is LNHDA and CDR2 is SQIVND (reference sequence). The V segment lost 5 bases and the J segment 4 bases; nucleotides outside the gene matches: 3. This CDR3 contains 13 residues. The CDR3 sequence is CASSPTSADTQYF. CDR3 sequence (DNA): TGTGCCAGTAGTCCAACTAGCGCAGATACGCAGTATTTT.

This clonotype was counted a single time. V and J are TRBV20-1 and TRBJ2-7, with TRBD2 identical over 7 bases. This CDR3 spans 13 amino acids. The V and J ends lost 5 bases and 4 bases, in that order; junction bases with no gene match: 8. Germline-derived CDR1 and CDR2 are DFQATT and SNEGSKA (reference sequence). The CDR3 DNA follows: TGCAGTGCTGATGGACTAGGGGAGTACGAGCAGTACTTC. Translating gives CSADGLGEYEQYF.

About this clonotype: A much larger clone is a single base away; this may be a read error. The CDR3 loop is CASSLFWTGLRRPQHF. The CDR3 coding sequence is TGTGCCAGCAGTTTATTCTGGACAGGCCTCCGGAGGCCCCAGCATTTT. The chain is built from TRBV28 and TRBJ1-5; 7 bases line up with TRBD1. This CDR3 has 16 residues. Germline V gene lookup returns CDR1 MDHEN and CDR2 SYDVKM. Losses at the gene ends were 1 base for V and 9 bases for J; bases not matched to a gene: 12.

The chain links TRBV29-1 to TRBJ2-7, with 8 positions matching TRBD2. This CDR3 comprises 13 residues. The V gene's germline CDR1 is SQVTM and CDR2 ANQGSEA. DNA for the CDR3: TGCAGTGGTCGAGCGGGAGCCTCCTACGAGCAGTACTTC. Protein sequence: CSGRAGASYEQYF.

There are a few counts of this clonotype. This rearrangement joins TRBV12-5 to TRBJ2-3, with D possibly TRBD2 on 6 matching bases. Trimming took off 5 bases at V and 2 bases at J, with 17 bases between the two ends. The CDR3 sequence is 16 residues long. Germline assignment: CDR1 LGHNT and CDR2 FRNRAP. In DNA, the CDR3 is TGTGCTAGTGGTCTTCTCCTGCGGGGACCCACAGATACGCAGTATTTT. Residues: CASGLLLRGPTDTQYF.

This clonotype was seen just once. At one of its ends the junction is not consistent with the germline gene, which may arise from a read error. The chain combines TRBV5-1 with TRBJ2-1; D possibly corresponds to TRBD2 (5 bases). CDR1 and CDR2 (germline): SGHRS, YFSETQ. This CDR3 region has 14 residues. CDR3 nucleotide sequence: TGCGCCAGCAGCTTCGGAGGTGAGGGCAATGAGCAGTCCTTC. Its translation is CASSFGGEGNEQSF.

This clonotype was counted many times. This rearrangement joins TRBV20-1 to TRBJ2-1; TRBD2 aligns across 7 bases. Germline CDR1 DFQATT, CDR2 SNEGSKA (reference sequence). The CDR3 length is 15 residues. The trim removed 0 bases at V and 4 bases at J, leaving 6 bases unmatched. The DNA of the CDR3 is TGCAGTGCTAGAGAGCTTGAAGCGGGGTACAATGAGCAGTTCTTC. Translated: CSARELEAGYNEQFF.

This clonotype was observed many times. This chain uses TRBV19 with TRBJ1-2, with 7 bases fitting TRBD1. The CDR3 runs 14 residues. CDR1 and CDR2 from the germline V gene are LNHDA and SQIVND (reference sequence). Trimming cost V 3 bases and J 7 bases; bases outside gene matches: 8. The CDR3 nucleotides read TGTGCCAGTAGTATGAAAGGGGGCTACTGTGGCTACACCTTC. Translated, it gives CASSMKGGYCGYTF.

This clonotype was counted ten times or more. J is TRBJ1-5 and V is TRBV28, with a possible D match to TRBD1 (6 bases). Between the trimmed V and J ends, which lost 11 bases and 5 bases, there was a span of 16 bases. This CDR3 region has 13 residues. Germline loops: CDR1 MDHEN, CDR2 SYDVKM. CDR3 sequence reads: CAATGRVDQPQHF. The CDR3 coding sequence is TGTGCCGCCACAGGGCGAGTGGATCAGCCCCAGCATTTT.

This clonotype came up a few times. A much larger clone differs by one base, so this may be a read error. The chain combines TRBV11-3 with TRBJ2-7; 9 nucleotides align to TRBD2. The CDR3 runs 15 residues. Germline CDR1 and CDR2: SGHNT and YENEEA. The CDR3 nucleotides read TGTGCCAGCAGCTTAGTAGCGGGGGTAACCTACGAGCAGCACTTC. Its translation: CASSLVAGVTYEQHF.